The 19 T cell receptor beta chains below were found in one sample sequenced in a study of T-cell memory formation after mild COVID-19. TCRdb re-called the 5' RACE reads through MiXCR, storing one row per CDR3 protein. The sample gives approximately 210,000 distinct CDR3 sequences, about 10% of which show up once; approximately 2.8% is in the top ten. Specimen: PBMCs or a T cell subset sorted from them (not recorded which). These receptors were obtained from a man younger than 35 who had mild COVID-19 (a few samples of this study predate the infection). Cell type and time point are not known.

This clonotype was recorded many times. The chain carries TRBV11-2 and TRBJ2-1; 7 nucleotides align to TRBD1. CDR1 is SGHAT, CDR2 FQNNGV, per germline. With 2 bases clipped from V and 5 bases from J, the junction kept 6 bases outside the gene matches. CDR3 size: 15 residues. CDR3 residues: CASSLSYGTDNEQFF. In DNA form, the CDR3 reads TGTGCCAGCAGCTTATCCTACGGGACAGACAATGAGCAGTTCTTC.

This clonotype has more than one count but fewer than ten. In DNA form, the CDR3 reads TGTGCCAGCAGTCTCCGACGGGGCACCGGGGAGCTGTTTTTT. Residues: CASSLRRGTGELFF. V gene TRBV12-3 or TRBV12-4 combines with J gene TRBJ2-2, with D perhaps TRBD2 (5 bases). The germline V and J ends were trimmed by 5 bases and 4 bases, with 11 bases remaining between them. This CDR3 spans 14 amino acids.

This chain uses TRBV5-6 with TRBJ2-4; D remains unclear. The germline V gene encodes CDR1 SGHDT and CDR2 YYEEEE. This CDR3 region has 11 residues. The V and J ends lost 1 base and 9 bases respectively, with 5 bases between them. The CDR3 region has the DNA TGTGCCAGCAGCTTGTACGGCATTCAGTACTTC. Translating gives CASSLYGIQYF.

This clonotype appeared a few times. The rearrangement links TRBV27 to TRBJ2-3; D uncertain. The CDR3 has 15 amino acids. V lost 0 bases and J lost 5, with 12 bases in between. Germline V gene lookup returns CDR1 MNHEY and CDR2 SMNVEV (reference sequence). This chain's CDR3 is CASSLSVLPRDTQYF. CDR3 nucleotides: TGTGCCAGCAGTTTATCGGTACTTCCTCGAGATACGCAGTATTTT.

V and J are TRBV7-2 and TRBJ1-1; D might be TRBD1 (5 bases). The V and J ends lost 5 bases and 8 bases respectively, with 9 bases between them. The V gene's germline CDR1 is SGHTA and CDR2 FQGNSA. CDR3 length equals 11 residues. CDR3 coding DNA: TGTGCCAGCAGCCCCGGGGGGGAAGCTTTCTTT. Translating gives CASSPGGEAFF.

This clonotype has just a few counts. The V call is TRBV25-1, the J call TRBJ2-1, with D possibly TRBD2 on 5 matching bases. Germline CDR1 and CDR2: MGHDK and SYGVNS. The CDR3 totals 16 residues. V lost 1 base and J 8 bases, leaving 18 bases between the germline ends. The CDR3 sequence: CASSESANRGSDEQFF. The DNA of the CDR3 is TGTGCCAGCAGTGAATCAGCAAACCGGGGAAGCGATGAGCAGTTCTTC. The full variable domain, rest sourced from reference TRBV25-1 and TRBJ2-1, is EADIYQTPRYLVIGTGKKITLECSQTMGHDKMYWYQQDPGMELHLIHYSYGVNSTEKGDLSSESTVSRIRTEHFPLTLESARPSHTSQYLCASSESANRGSDEQFFGPGTRLTVL.

This clonotype was picked up one time. The J gene is TRBJ2-3, the V gene TRBV24-1; TRBD1 might be the D (5 bases). This CDR3 spans 13 amino acids. With 9 bases removed from V and 4 bases from J, the gap between germline ends came to 13 bases. Per germline, CDR1 KGHDR and CDR2 SFDVKD. CDR3 nucleotide sequence: TGTGCCACCCAGAGACAAGGGGCAGATACGCAGTATTTT. Its translation is CATQRQGADTQYF.

This clonotype was recorded at least ten times. The chain carries TRBV7-3 and TRBJ1-1; D call uncertain. Trimming removed 2 bases from V and 2 bases from J, with 6 bases in between. Germline loops: CDR1 SGHTA, CDR2 FQGTGA. CDR3 length equals 13 residues. In nucleotides, the CDR3 is TGTGCCAGCAGCTTACAGGAAAACACTGAAGCTTTCTTT. It specifies CASSLQENTEAFF.

The chain joins TRBV5-8 to TRBJ2-7; a weak D match, TRBD2 (6 bases). Germline lookup yields CDR1 SGHTS and CDR2 YDEGEE. Deletions cut 0 bases from V and 0 bases from J, with 16 bases between. The CDR3 has 17 amino acids. In nucleotides, the CDR3 is TGTGCCAGCAGCTTGGCCAGCGGGTTCGTCCTCTCCTACGAGCAGTACGTC. Amino acids: CASSLASGFVLSYEQYV.

This clonotype was picked up a small number of times. The gene calls are TRBV20-1 and TRBJ1-5, with 7 bases lining up with TRBD1. Germline values: CDR1 DFQATT, CDR2 SNEGSKA (reference sequence). The CDR3 consists of 13 residues. The J segment lost 7 bases and the V segment lost 6 bases, leaving 9 bases of the junction unmatched. CDR3 in DNA: TGCAGTGCGGTTACAGGGGTCGGCCAGCCCCAGCATTTT. This gives the protein CSAVTGVGQPQHF.

This rearrangement joins TRBV7-9 to TRBJ2-7; 8 bases are a match to TRBD1. The V and J ends lost 5 bases and 5 bases, in that order; junction bases with no gene match: 2. Germline V gene lookup returns CDR1 SEHNR and CDR2 FQNEAQ (reference sequence). The CDR3 consists of 12 residues. This chain's CDR3 is CASSATGDEQYF. The DNA for the CDR3 is TGTGCCAGCAGCGCGACAGGGGACGAGCAGTACTTC.

V and J are TRBV28 and TRBJ1-1; no clear D. There are 12 residues in the CDR3. V was cut by 7 bases and J by 4 bases, with 10 bases left in between. Per the germline V gene, CDR1 is MDHEN and CDR2 is SYDVKM. The CDR3 loop is CASTSRVTEAFF. The CDR3 bases are TGTGCCAGCACCTCGAGGGTCACTGAAGCTTTCTTT. Supplemented by reference TRBV28 and TRBJ1-1, the full variable domain reads DVKVTQSSRYLVKRTGEKVFLECVQDMDHENMFWYRQDPGLGLRLIYFSYDVKMKEKGDIPEGYSVSREKKERFSLILESASTNQTSMYLCASTSRVTEAFFGQGTRLTVV.

The CDR3 here is CASSDQQGLYNSPLHF. The CDR3 region has the DNA TGTGCCAGCAGTGATCAACAGGGGTTATATAATTCACCCCTCCACTTT. The chain is built from TRBV6-6 and TRBJ1-6; 7 nucleotides align to TRBD1. V dropped 5 bases and J dropped 4; count of bases not matched to a gene: 8. This CDR3 has 16 residues. Germline loops: CDR1 MNHNY, CDR2 SVGAGI (reference sequence).

In this sample, this clonotype turned up a few times. The chain joins TRBV6-1 to TRBJ2-1; 9 nucleotides line up with TRBD2. The germline gives CDR1 MNHNS, CDR2 SASEGT. J lost 10 bases, V lost 3 bases, and 1 base had no gene match. This CDR3 comprises 12 residues. The CDR3 region is CASSDSGREQFF. The CDR3 nucleotides read TGTGCCAGCAGTGATAGCGGGAGAGAGCAGTTCTTC.

This clonotype appeared a few times. The chain links TRBV2 to TRBJ2-2; D ambiguous. Trimming shortened V by 1 base and J by 1 base, and 4 bases separated the two germline ends. Germline V gene data show CDR1 as SNHLY and CDR2 as FYNNEI. The length of the CDR3 is 14 residues. The CDR3 is CASSEVRNTGELFF. The CDR3 nucleotides read TGTGCCAGCAGTGAAGTAAGGAACACCGGGGAGCTGTTTTTT.

This clonotype has a handful of counts. The gene calls are TRBV7-2 and TRBJ2-7, with D unclear. V was pared by 3 bases and J by 9 bases, with 9 bases between. CDR1 is SGHTA and CDR2 is FQGNSA in the germline V gene. The CDR3 extends over 11 amino acids. This chain's CDR3 is CASSFQWVQYF. The CDR3 nucleotides read TGTGCCAGCAGCTTCCAGTGGGTGCAGTACTTC.

This clonotype was seen a handful of times. V usage is TRBV30 and J usage is TRBJ1-2; a possible D gene is TRBD1 (5 bases). V dropped 3 bases and J dropped 4 bases, with 9 bases sitting between them. CDR3 length equals 12 residues. Germline V gene sequence: CDR1 GTSNPN, CDR2 SVGIG (reference sequence). The CDR3 DNA follows: TGTGCCTGGAGCCGACAGCTCTATGGCTACACCTTC. Its translation is CAWSRQLYGYTF.

This clonotype came up a few times. This chain links TRBV7-9 with TRBJ1-1; possible D gene TRBD1, 5 bases. Trimming cost V 5 bases and J 3 bases, with 16 bases left between them. The germline CDR1 and CDR2 sequences are SEHNR and FQNEAQ (reference sequence). This CDR3 contains 15 residues. The CDR3 sequence: CASSDSSGRDTEAFF. Here the CDR3 DNA reads TGTGCCAGCAGCGATAGCTCAGGGAGGGACACTGAAGCTTTCTTT.

The V gene is TRBV27, the J gene TRBJ1-3; 7 nucleotides agree with TRBD1. Germline V gene lookup returns CDR1 MNHEY and CDR2 SMNVEV (reference sequence). The V gene end was trimmed by 6 bases and the J gene end by 9 bases; junction bases not matched to a gene: 17. The CDR3 runs 16 residues. The CDR3 DNA follows: TGTGCCAGCAGCCCAAAACCGGCAGGGGGGCAGGGCACCATATATTTT. It is translated as CASSPKPAGGQGTIYF.